This T cell receptor (beta chain) emerged from a study of blood T cell repertoires in COVID-19. Study details: PBMCs, B-cell-depleted T cells, or T cells were the source of the cDNA or gDNA that made up the material.

This clone was found once. Other DNA sequences in this specimen translate into the identical CDR3. Some clones are missing from TCRdb's copy, which holds only in-frame ones; the method was immunoSEQ multiplex PCR. The sample lists fewer than 250,000 clones, 70% to 90% seen once, with about 5% in the top ten. The V end was cut by 8 bases, the J end by 0 bases, with 11 bases between. The CDR3 consists of 14 residues. From germline, CDR1 is LNHDA and CDR2 SQIVND (reference sequence). The V and J genes are TRBV19 and TRBJ2-4; D is unresolved. This clonotype originated in a woman in her forties with acute or convalescent COVID-19. Sequenced material: peripheral blood. The CDR3 protein is CASRGGQAKNIQYF. As DNA, the CDR3 is TGTGCCAGTCGCGGCGGCCAAGCCAAAAACATTCAGTACTTC. Together with reference TRBV19 and TRBJ2-4, the CDR3 gives the full variable domain: DGGITQSPKYLFRKEGQNVTLSCEQNLNHDAMYWYRQDPGQGLRLIYYSQIVNDFQKGDIAEGYSVSREKKESFPLTVTSAQKNPTAFYLCASRGGQAKNIQYFGAGTRLSVL.